Listed below are T cell receptor beta chains from one sample, sequenced in a study of T cell responses to AZD1222 COVID-19 vaccine. Here immunoSEQ multiplex PCR was the method, and the copy in TCRdb shows in-frame clones only, minus some. The sample contains 200,000 or so clones, under 95% of which appear only once. This sample comprised peripheral blood, obtained on day 0 of AZD1222 vaccination. The receptors derive from an adult in good health. Each CDR3 is given with its conserved first and last residue. Each record gives: V gene, D gene, J gene, clone size, CDR3 protein, CDR3 DNA. The D gene is left open where the match is weak. A row's size may be missing; if present it is once, few, many or a size class.

v_gene: TRBV28; d_gene: NA; j_gene: TRBJ2-7; abundance: few; CDR3aa: CASRRDLTYEQYF; CDR3nt: TGTGCCAGCCGCCGGGACTTAACCTACGAGCAGTACTTC
v_gene: TRBV27; d_gene: TRBD1; j_gene: TRBJ1-1; abundance: once; CDR3aa: CASSSLDRPGTEAFF; CDR3nt: TGTGCCAGCAGTTCATTGGACAGGCCAGGGACTGAAGCTTTCTTT
v_gene: TRBV9; d_gene: NA; j_gene: TRBJ2-3; abundance: once; CDR3aa: CASSVGPESTDTQYF; CDR3nt: TGTGCCAGCAGCGTAGGGCCGGAGAGCACAGATACGCAGTATTTT
v_gene: TRBV5-5; d_gene: TRBD2; j_gene: TRBJ2-7; abundance: once; CDR3aa: CASRPGLSGLYEQYF; CDR3nt: TGTGCCAGCAGACCCGGTCTGTCGGGACTATACGAGCAGTACTTC
v_gene: TRBV24-1; d_gene: NA; j_gene: TRBJ2-5; abundance: once; CDR3aa: CATSDGKTGTSQETQYF; CDR3nt: TGTGCCACCAGTGATGGGAAAACCGGGACAAGCCAAGAGACCCAGTACTTC
v_gene: TRBV28; d_gene: TRBD1; j_gene: TRBJ2-7; abundance: NA; CDR3aa: CASLEQRTGGDEQYF; CDR3nt: TGTGCCAGCCTTGAACAAAGGACAGGGGGCGACGAGCAGTACTTC
v_gene: TRBV27; d_gene: TRBD2; j_gene: TRBJ2-7; abundance: NA; CDR3aa: CASSFSAAGAFGAEQYF; CDR3nt: TGTGCCAGCAGTTTTAGCGCCGCGGGAGCCTTTGGTGCCGAGCAGTACTTC
v_gene: TRBV10-3; d_gene: NA; j_gene: TRBJ1-2; abundance: NA; CDR3aa: CAISEEVGGYTF; CDR3nt: TGTGCCATCAGTGAGGAGGTCGGTGGCTACACCTTC
v_gene: TRBV7-8; d_gene: TRBD1; j_gene: TRBJ2-7; abundance: NA; CDR3aa: CASSLVGTGYEQYF; CDR3nt: TGTGCCAGCAGCTTAGTTGGGACAGGCTACGAGCAGTACTTC
v_gene: TRBV6-2/TRBV6-3; d_gene: NA; j_gene: TRBJ1-5; abundance: NA; CDR3aa: CASSYRDSGQPQHF; CDR3nt: TGTGCCAGCAGTTACAGGGACTCGGGTCAGCCCCAGCATTTT
v_gene: TRBV14; d_gene: TRBD1; j_gene: TRBJ1-1; abundance: NA; CDR3aa: CASSLWTGGYTEAFF; CDR3nt: TGTGCCAGCAGCCTATGGACAGGGGGCTACACTGAAGCTTTCTTT
v_gene: TRBV10-3; d_gene: TRBD1; j_gene: TRBJ1-1; abundance: NA; CDR3aa: CAISLQGEGTEAFF; CDR3nt: TGTGCCATCAGTCTCCAGGGGGAAGGCACTGAAGCTTTCTTT
v_gene: TRBV27; d_gene: NA; j_gene: TRBJ1-1; abundance: few; CDR3aa: CASSLYGVGTEAFF; CDR3nt: TGTGCCAGCAGTTTATACGGAGTTGGGACTGAAGCTTTCTTT
v_gene: TRBV27; d_gene: NA; j_gene: TRBJ1-1; abundance: NA; CDR3aa: CASSLQGRTEAFF; CDR3nt: TGTGCCAGCAGTTTGCAGGGGAGGACTGAAGCTTTCTTT
v_gene: TRBV9; d_gene: NA; j_gene: TRBJ1-5; abundance: NA; CDR3aa: CASSVEGTRGQPQHF; CDR3nt: TGTGCCAGCAGCGTAGAGGGAACAAGGGGACAGCCCCAGCATTTT
v_gene: TRBV18; d_gene: NA; j_gene: TRBJ1-1; abundance: NA; CDR3aa: CASSSTGAGDTEAFF; CDR3nt: TGTGCCAGCTCATCAACCGGGGCGGGGGACACTGAAGCTTTCTTT
v_gene: TRBV24-1; d_gene: TRBD2; j_gene: TRBJ2-3; abundance: NA; CDR3aa: CATSDETSGSGDTQYF; CDR3nt: TGTGCCACCAGTGACGAGACTAGCGGGAGTGGAGATACGCAGTATTTT